Listed here are 29 T cell receptor beta chains from one sample, sequenced in a study of high-grade serous ovarian cancer treatment subgroups. Sequenced by immunoSEQ multiplex PCR; TCRdb stores in-frame clones only, minus some. The table lists approximately 5,700 clones, about 66% of them singletons. Tumor samples were taken before definitive surgery or chemotherapy. Sequencing used tumor tissue. Receptors originate from a human donor with high-grade serous ovarian cancer.

The J gene is TRBJ1-4, the V gene TRBV7-9; perhaps TRBD1 as D (5 bases). Germline CDR1 and CDR2: SEHNR and FQNEAQ (reference sequence). V lost 2 bases and J 0 bases, leaving 16 bases between the germline ends. The CDR3 length is 18 residues. CDR3: CASSLRPLGTPTNEKLFF. The CDR3, as DNA: TGTGCCAGCAGCTTACGGCCTTTGGGGACTCCAACTAATGAAAAACTGTTTTTT.

V is TRBV7-8 and J is TRBJ2-7; weak D call: TRBD1 (5 bases). Trimming removed 3 bases at V and 2 bases at J, with 8 bases between. This CDR3 is built from 13 residues. Germline CDR1 SGHVS, CDR2 FQNEAQ. The CDR3 sequence: CASSFDSTYEQYF. CDR3 DNA: TGTGCCAGCAGCTTTGACAGCACCTACGAGCAGTACTTC.

The chain is built from TRBV19 and TRBJ2-1; D is possibly TRBD1 (6 bases). Germline V gene data show CDR1 as LNHDA and CDR2 as SQIVND (reference sequence). The CDR3 spans 16 residues. With 5 bases removed from V and 8 bases from J, the gap between germline ends came to 22 bases. CDR3 amino acids: CASSPSWDTSIHEQFF. CDR3 nucleotide sequence: TGTGCCAGTAGTCCCTCATGGGACACATCCATACATGAGCAGTTCTTC.

In nucleotides, the CDR3 is TGCGCCAGCAGCTTGGTGGCATCAGGGGGTAATGGAGATACGCAGTATTTT. Translating gives CASSLVASGGNGDTQYF. The genes are TRBV5-1 and TRBJ2-3; 7 bases align to TRBD1. The junction had 12 bases not matched to a gene; V was cut back by 0 bases and J by 5 bases. The germline V gene has CDR1 SGHRS and CDR2 YFSETQ. This CDR3 is 17 amino acids long.

The gene calls are TRBV18 and TRBJ1-3; D uncertain. The CDR3 is 16 amino acids. Deletions cut 3 bases from V and 0 bases from J, with 12 bases between. Germline V gene sequence: CDR1 KGHSH, CDR2 LQKENI. CDR3 sequence: CASSPTLPSSGNTIYF. The CDR3 bases are TGTGCCAGCTCACCGACTCTCCCGAGCTCTGGAAACACCATATATTTT.

The gene calls are TRBV7-9 and TRBJ2-7; 8 positions agree with TRBD1. Looked up from germline, CDR1 is SEHNR and CDR2 is FQNEAQ (reference sequence). J lost 4 bases, V lost 5 bases, and 7 bases had no gene match. This CDR3 region has 14 residues. CDR3 protein: CASSLQGGWYEQYF. The CDR3 DNA is TGTGCCAGCAGCCTACAGGGGGGTTGGTACGAGCAGTACTTC.

The chain is built from TRBV5-1 and TRBJ1-1, with D tentatively TRBD1 (5 bases). The length of the CDR3 is 16 residues. Germline-derived CDR1 and CDR2 are SGHRS and YFSETQ. V shed 0 bases and J shed 0 bases, with 12 bases lying between them. This CDR3 reads CASSLATGSMNTEAFF. Here the CDR3 DNA reads TGCGCCAGCAGCTTGGCTACAGGATCCATGAACACTGAAGCTTTCTTT.

The rearrangement links TRBV7-8 to TRBJ1-2, with 9 bases fitting TRBD1. The CDR3 length is 14 residues. The germline V gene encodes CDR1 SGHVS and CDR2 FQNEAQ. The V segment lost 1 base and the J segment 9 bases; nucleotides outside the gene matches: 6. The DNA of the CDR3 is TGTGCCAGCAGCTTAGGGACAGGGGCGCAGAGCTACACCTTC. Translating it yields CASSLGTGAQSYTF.

The chain combines TRBV6-5 with TRBJ1-2; TRBD1 is a possible D gene (5 bases). CDR1 and CDR2 from the germline V gene are MNHEY and SVGAGI. The V end was cut by 0 bases, the J end by 8 bases, with 13 bases between. The CDR3 runs 14 residues. CDR3 region: CASSYSGGFGGYTF. The DNA for the CDR3 is TGTGCCAGCAGTTACTCGGGGGGATTCGGGGGCTACACCTTC.

This clone was observed a handful of times. The rearrangement uses TRBV10-3 and TRBJ1-1; D ambiguous. The CDR3 length is 13 residues. Trimming shortened V by 6 bases and J by 1 base, and 9 bases separated the two germline ends. The germline CDR1 and CDR2 sequences are ENHRY and SYGVKD. The CDR3 DNA reads as TGTGCCATCAGAGGGTGGCCGAACACTGAAGCTTTCTTT. This gives the protein CAIRGWPNTEAFF.

The V call is TRBV5-6, the J call TRBJ2-2; the D call may be TRBD1 or TRBD2 (5 bases each). This CDR3 has 16 amino acids. Trimming took 4 bases from V and 4 from J, leaving 17 bases between them. The V gene's germline CDR1 is SGHDT and CDR2 YYEEEE. The CDR3 loop reads CASSGGAVWGTGELFF. CDR3 DNA sequence: TGTGCCAGCAGCGGGGGAGCGGTTTGGGGCACCGGGGAGCTGTTTTTT. Drawing the rest from reference TRBV5-6 and TRBJ2-2, the complete variable domain is DAGVTQSPTHLIKTRGQQVTLRCSPKSGHDTVSWYQQALGQGPQFIFQYYEEEERQRGNFPDRFSGHQFPNYSSELNVNALLLGDSALYLCASSGGAVWGTGELFFGEGSRLTVL.

The chain links TRBV20-1 to TRBJ2-1, with D unresolved. V dropped 0 bases and J dropped 4 bases, with 1 base sitting between them. The CDR3 consists of 11 residues. CDR1 is DFQATT and CDR2 is SNEGSKA in the germline V gene (reference sequence). The CDR3 DNA sequence: TGCAGTGCTAGAGAGTACAATGAGCAGTTCTTC. It translates to CSAREYNEQFF.

This clone was observed a few times. The gene calls are TRBV4-1 and TRBJ1-2; TRBD1 is a possible D gene (5 bases). The CDR3 spans 16 residues. Between the trimmed V and J ends, which lost 0 bases and 6 bases, there was a span of 17 bases. The germline CDR1 and CDR2 sequences are MGHRA and YSYEKL. For the CDR3, the DNA is TGCGCCAGCAGCCAAGATACCCCCGGGAGGGGAGATGGCTACACCTTC. Translated, it gives CASSQDTPGRGDGYTF.

This clone was observed a few times. This chain links TRBV7-9 with TRBJ1-5, with D possibly TRBD1 on 6 matching bases. Trimming stripped 6 bases from V and 6 bases from J, with 12 bases between. Germline-derived CDR1 and CDR2 are SEHNR and FQNEAQ (reference sequence). The CDR3 has 13 residues. CDR3 residues: CASSHREFQPQHF. The DNA of the CDR3 is TGTGCCAGCAGTCACAGGGAATTTCAGCCCCAGCATTTT. Variable domain in full (rest from reference TRBV7-9 and TRBJ1-5): DTGVSQNPRHKITKRGQNVTFRCDPISEHNRLYWYRQTLGQGPEFLTYFQNEAQLEKSRLLSDRFSAERPKGSFSTLEIQRTEQGDSAMYLCASSHREFQPQHFGDGTRLSIL.

This clone was counted a few times. V and J are TRBV27 and TRBJ1-6; 7 bases line up with TRBD1. Germline values: CDR1 MNHEY, CDR2 SMNVEV (reference sequence). This CDR3 is 14 amino acids long. V shed 6 bases and J 7 bases; nucleotides not matched to a gene: 6. CDR3 in amino acids: CASRGTAGNSPLHF. Here the CDR3 DNA reads TGTGCCAGCAGGGGGACAGCGGGGAATTCACCCCTCCACTTT.

In its sample, this clone was seen a few times. V gene TRBV15 combines with J gene TRBJ1-2; possibly TRBD1 for D (6 bases). The CDR3 has 14 residues. CDR1 is LNHNV and CDR2 is YYDKDF in the germline V gene (reference sequence). Trimming shortened V by 5 bases and J by 0 bases, and 10 bases separated the two germline ends. The CDR3 loop is CATSGRGANYGYTF. For the CDR3, the DNA is TGTGCCACCAGCGGGAGGGGGGCTAACTATGGCTACACCTTC.

This rearrangement joins TRBV4-2 to TRBJ1-3; no reliable D call. Germline V gene data show CDR1 as LGHNA and CDR2 as YNFKEQ. This CDR3 region has 17 residues. V lost 5 bases and J 1 base, leaving 18 bases between the germline ends. CDR3: CASSSSGIGISGNTIYF. The CDR3 region has the DNA TGTGCCAGCAGCTCCTCCGGGATCGGAATTTCTGGAAACACCATATATTTT.

CDR3: CASSLGGTGNEKLFF. The DNA for the CDR3 is TGTGCCAGCAGCTTAGGAGGGACAGGGAATGAAAAACTGTTTTTT. This rearrangement joins TRBV7-2 to TRBJ1-4, with 9 bases identical to TRBD1. J lost 5 bases, V lost 1 base, and 2 bases had no gene match. CDR1 and CDR2 (germline): SGHTA, FQGNSA. CDR3 size: 15 residues.

The chain carries TRBV25-1 and TRBJ1-6; TRBD1 might be the D (6 bases). Germline CDR1 MGHDK, CDR2 SYGVNS. The CDR3 length is 13 residues. Between the trimmed V and J ends, which lost 6 bases and 9 bases, there was a span of 12 bases. The CDR3 loop reads CASRWGGLSPLHF. CDR3 coding DNA: TGTGCCAGCAGGTGGGGGGGCCTTTCACCCCTCCACTTT. Drawing the rest from reference TRBV25-1 and TRBJ1-6, the complete variable domain is EADIYQTPRYLVIGTGKKITLECSQTMGHDKMYWYQQDPGMELHLIHYSYGVNSTEKGDLSSESTVSRIRTEHFPLTLESARPSHTSQYLCASRWGGLSPLHFGNGTRLTVT.

The gene calls are TRBV18 and TRBJ1-6, with 11 bases that match TRBD1. The CDR3 spans 15 residues. J gave up 9 bases and V 3 bases, and 4 bases lay outside the gene matches. Germline loops: CDR1 KGHSH, CDR2 LQKENI. In DNA form, the CDR3 reads TGTGCCAGCTCACCCGGACAGGGGGCGGTTTCACCCCTCCACTTT. Translated, it gives CASSPGQGAVSPLHF.

By proportion, this clone is large. This sequence joins TRBV6-6 and TRBJ2-5; D remains unclear. CDR1 and CDR2 (germline): MNHNY, SVGAGI (reference sequence). The CDR3 runs 15 residues. The ends were cut back, 6 bases at V and 2 bases at J, with 16 bases in the middle. As DNA, the CDR3 is TGTGCCAGCAGCGAGACGGCCCCATGGCAAGAGACCCAGTACTTC. This encodes CASSETAPWQETQYF.

CDR3 amino acids: CASSFGSTEAFF. The CDR3 DNA reads as TGTGCCAGCAGCTTTGGATCCACTGAAGCTTTCTTT. The rearrangement uses TRBV7-2 and TRBJ1-1, with no clear D. In germline, CDR1 is SGHTA, CDR2 FQGNSA. This CDR3 comprises 12 residues. V was pared by 3 bases and J by 4 bases, with 6 bases between. Using reference TRBV7-2 and TRBJ1-1 for the parts outside the CDR3, the full variable domain is GAGVSQSPSNKVTEKGKDVELRCDPISGHTALYWYRQSLGQGLEFLIYFQGNSAPDKSGLPSDRFSAERTGGSVSTLTIQRTQQEDSAVYLCASSFGSTEAFFGQGTRLTVV.

This chain uses TRBV11-3 with TRBJ2-2, with 8 positions matching TRBD1. The CDR3 spans 16 residues. V shed 6 bases and J 4 bases; nucleotides not matched to a gene: 10. Germline CDR1 and CDR2: SGHNT and YENEEA. The CDR3 is CASSRQGTAATGELFF. The CDR3 region has the DNA TGTGCCAGCAGTCGACAGGGGACCGCGGCCACCGGGGAGCTGTTTTTT.

In its sample, this clone is medium-sized (0.01 to 0.1%). The rearrangement uses TRBV5-1 and TRBJ1-1; perhaps TRBD1 as D (6 bases). The V and J ends lost 0 bases and 6 bases respectively, with 18 bases between them. The CDR3 is 16 residues long. Germline CDR1 reads SGHRS; CDR2 reads YFSETQ. The CDR3 is CASSLGSGGRRAEAFF. The CDR3 DNA is TGCGCCAGCAGCTTGGGATCTGGGGGCCGTAGGGCTGAAGCTTTCTTT.

The chain carries TRBV7-2 and TRBJ2-5, with TRBD2 matching 13 bases. Germline trimming cut 4 bases from V and 2 bases from J; bases unmatched to any gene: 1. This CDR3 contains 15 residues. The germline V gene encodes CDR1 SGHTA and CDR2 FQGNSA. CDR3 DNA: TGTGCCAGCAGCTGGACTAGCGGGGGTCAAGAGACCCAGTACTTC. It encodes CASSWTSGGQETQYF.

The rearrangement joins TRBV15 to TRBJ2-1; D could derive from TRBD1 or TRBD2 (5 bases each). Trimming removed 8 bases at V and 0 bases at J, with 20 bases between. Germline V CDR1 and CDR2: LNHNV, YYDKDF (reference sequence). The CDR3 is 17 residues long. CDR3 loop: CATQGEPRGSSYNEQFF. The CDR3 region has the DNA TGTGCCACCCAGGGAGAACCACGGGGAAGCTCCTACAATGAGCAGTTCTTC.

In DNA, the CDR3 is TGTGCCAGCAGCTTAATCGGTACCCCCCTCCACTTT. As protein: CASSLIGTPLHF. This chain uses TRBV7-2 with TRBJ1-6; the D is unclear. In germline, CDR1 is SGHTA, CDR2 FQGNSA. V lost 2 bases, J lost 13 bases, and 9 bases lay in between. This CDR3 contains 12 residues.

As for this clone: A read error may produce the germline difference seen at one junction end. V gene TRBV7-3 combines with J gene TRBJ1-6, with D perhaps TRBD1 (5 bases). The CDR3 sequence is 15 residues long. In germline, CDR1 is SGHTA, CDR2 FQGTGA. CDR3 sequence: CASSRITGGDSPLHF. The CDR3 DNA sequence: TGCGCCAGCAGCCGCATAACTGGGGGAGATTCACCCCTCCACTTT.

The rearrangement links TRBV5-6 to TRBJ2-5; TRBD1 aligns across 9 bases. The DNA end favors TRBJ2-7, so the J call may be wrong. The CDR3 is made up of 14 amino acids. Germline values: CDR1 SGHDT, CDR2 YYEEEE. CDR3 sequence (DNA): TGTGCCAGCAGCTTTCCCGGGACAGGGTACGAGCAGTACTTC. Translation gives CASSFPGTGYEQYF.